A selection of T cell receptor beta chains follows, all from one sample in a study of control samples from healthy donors and cancer patients. TCRdb keeps only in-frame clones here, not all; method: immunoSEQ multiplex PCR. The profile shows just over 150,000 clones, about 94% of them singletons. Sequences were obtained from blood. All receptors derive from a woman aged 40-49 years in good health. Both conserved end residues are part of each CDR3. D genes are given only for firm matches. Part of the rows lack a size; the others show once, few, many or a class for expanded clones.

v_gene: TRBV7-9
abundance: -
d_gene: -
j_gene: TRBJ1-5
CDR3nt: TGTGCCAGCAGCCTAGCTGACACCGGCGGCAGCCTCCAGCATTTT
CDR3aa: CASSLADTGGSLQHF

v_gene: TRBV27
abundance: -
d_gene: -
j_gene: TRBJ1-5
CDR3nt: TGTGCCAGCAGTTTCCTGGGAGGTAGCAATCAGCCCCAGCATTTT
CDR3aa: CASSFLGGSNQPQHF

v_gene: TRBV7-9
abundance: -
d_gene: -
j_gene: TRBJ1-6
CDR3nt: TGTGCCAGCAGCTTAGGGGCCTCCTATAATTCACCCCTCCACTTT
CDR3aa: CASSLGASYNSPLHF

v_gene: TRBV11-2
abundance: -
d_gene: -
j_gene: TRBJ1-2
CDR3nt: TGTGCCAGCAGCAACAGGAACTATGGCTACACCTTC
CDR3aa: CASSNRNYGYTF

v_gene: TRBV7-8
abundance: once
d_gene: -
j_gene: TRBJ2-7
CDR3nt: TGTGCCAGCAGCCATGGCCTACCCCGGGACCGCTACGAGCAGTACTTC
CDR3aa: CASSHGLPRDRYEQYF

v_gene: TRBV5-1
abundance: -
d_gene: -
j_gene: TRBJ1-3
CDR3nt: TGCGCCAGCAGCTTGAAGGACCTACACTCTGGAAACACCATATATTTT
CDR3aa: CASSLKDLHSGNTIYF

v_gene: TRBV18
abundance: -
d_gene: TRBD1
j_gene: TRBJ2-3
CDR3nt: TGTGCCAGCTCATCTGCTCCGGGACAGGGGGCGAGAAGGACAGATACGCAGTATTTT
CDR3aa: CASSSAPGQGARRTDTQYF

v_gene: TRBV7-2
abundance: -
d_gene: TRBD2
j_gene: TRBJ2-1
CDR3nt: TGTGCCAGCAGAAATCTAGCGGGGGGCTCCTACAATGAGCAGTTCTTC
CDR3aa: CASRNLAGGSYNEQFF

v_gene: TRBV3-1/TRBV3-2
abundance: once
d_gene: -
j_gene: TRBJ1-1
CDR3nt: TGTGCCAGCAGCCAAACGGACACTGAAGCTTTCTTT
CDR3aa: CASSQTDTEAFF

v_gene: TRBV25-1
abundance: -
d_gene: TRBD1
j_gene: TRBJ2-7
CDR3nt: TGTGCCAGCACCGACAGGGGGCTTACCTCCGAGCAGTACTTC
CDR3aa: CASTDRGLTSEQYF

v_gene: TRBV4-1
abundance: -
d_gene: -
j_gene: TRBJ2-5
CDR3nt: TGCGCCAGCAGCCAAGAAGGGGCAGGGAAATCGACCCAGTACTTC
CDR3aa: CASSQEGAGKSTQYF

v_gene: TRBV27
abundance: -
d_gene: -
j_gene: TRBJ1-5
CDR3nt: TGTGCCAGCAGGACATCAGGTGCGGGGGGCAATCAGCCCCAGCATTTT
CDR3aa: CASRTSGAGGNQPQHF

v_gene: TRBV15
abundance: -
d_gene: -
j_gene: TRBJ2-1
CDR3nt: TGTGCCACCAGCAGTGATCCAGGAACCTACAATGAGCAGTTCTTC
CDR3aa: CATSSDPGTYNEQFF

v_gene: TRBV29-1
abundance: -
d_gene: TRBD1
j_gene: TRBJ2-5
CDR3nt: TGCAGCGCATCTCCGGGACAGGGGGGCGAGACCCAGTACTTC
CDR3aa: CSASPGQGGETQYF

v_gene: TRBV2
abundance: -
d_gene: -
j_gene: TRBJ2-2
CDR3nt: TGTGCCAGCAGTGAAGGACGGTCCACCGGGGAGCTGTTTTTT
CDR3aa: CASSEGRSTGELFF

v_gene: TRBV27
abundance: -
d_gene: TRBD2
j_gene: TRBJ2-3
CDR3nt: TGTGCCAGCAGTCCCCAGCGGGGGGGCCTCAGGGATACGCAGTATTTT
CDR3aa: CASSPQRGGLRDTQYF